Listed below are T cell receptor beta chains from one sample, sequenced in a study of cytomegalovirus exposure and HLA in healthy donors. TCRdb keeps only in-frame clones here, not all; method: immunoSEQ multiplex PCR. The sample holds about 59,000 clones, roughly 83% seen once. The sample taken for sequencing was PBMCs. The receptors here all came from a human donor in good health. CDR3s include the opening cysteine and the closing phenylalanine or tryptophan. The D gene is left open where the match is weak. Part of the rows lack a size; the others show once, few, many or a class for expanded clones.

clone size	V gene	D gene	J gene	CDR3 DNA	CDR3 protein
.	TRBV5-8	TRBD2	TRBJ2-3	TGTGCCAGCAGCTTGGCCCGGGCGGGGGGGATCACAGATACGCAGTATTTT	CASSLARAGGITDTQYF
.	TRBV5-4	.	TRBJ2-7	TGTGCCAGCAGCGGAACCGGGACTCGCTTACGAGAGCAGTACTTC	CASSGTGTRLREQYF
few	TRBV7-9	TRBD1	TRBJ2-2	TGTGCCAGCAGCCCGGGACAGGCGCTGGGGGAGCTGTTTTTT	CASSPGQALGELFF
.	TRBV11-2	TRBD1	TRBJ1-2	TGTGCCAGCAGCTCTCCGGGACAGGGGTCCTATGGCTACACCTTC	CASSSPGQGSYGYTF
.	TRBV7-2	TRBD2	TRBJ2-1	TGTGCCAGCAGACCAAGACTAGCGGGAGGCTCCTCCTACAATGAGCAGTTCTTC	CASRPRLAGGSSYNEQFF
.	TRBV5-4	TRBD2	TRBJ2-3	TGTGCCAGCAGCGTGGGAAGACTAGCTAGCACAGATACGCAGTATTTT	CASSVGRLASTDTQYF
.	TRBV7-2	TRBD2	TRBJ2-7	TGTGCCAGCAGCTTAGGGGGGCTAGCGGGGACCTACGAGCAGTACTTC	CASSLGGLAGTYEQYF
.	TRBV7-2	.	TRBJ1-3	TGTGCCAGCAGCCTGGACAGCCGCTCTGGAAACACCATATATTTT	CASSLDSRSGNTIYF
.	TRBV5-3	TRBD2	TRBJ2-1	TGTGCCAGAAGCTTGTGGGTCGGGACTAGCGGGGGCAGCTCCTACAATGAGCAGTTCTTC	CARSLWVGTSGGSSYNEQFF
.	TRBV7-8	TRBD2	TRBJ2-3	TGTGCCAGCAGTATAGCGGGGGGGCCAACAGATACGCAGTATTTT	CASSIAGGPTDTQYF
few	TRBV5-4	TRBD1	TRBJ1-1	TGTGCCAGCAACGACAGGGGGCATTTTGAAGCTTTCTTT	CASNDRGHFEAFF
.	TRBV9	.	TRBJ2-6	TGTGCCAGCAGCGTGGAGGGGTGGTTCTCTGGGGCCAACGTCCTGACTTTC	CASSVEGWFSGANVLTF
once	TRBV5-4	.	TRBJ2-1	TGTGCCAGCAGCTTGGATCTAGCTGATTACAATGAGCAGTTCTTC	CASSLDLADYNEQFF
few	TRBV2	TRBD1	TRBJ1-6	TGTGCCAGCAGTAGAGGGGGCGGGGTTCGATCACCCCTCCACTTT	CASSRGGGVRSPLHF
.	TRBV5-1	.	TRBJ1-1	TGCGCCAGCAGCCAGGATCCCGGGACACTGAACACTGAAGCTTTCTTT	CASSQDPGTLNTEAFF
.	TRBV5-6	.	TRBJ1-2	TGTGCCAGCAGCCTCCGACAGCGCGGCTACACCTTC	CASSLRQRGYTF
.	TRBV18	TRBD1	TRBJ2-7	TGTGCCAGCTCACCCACGGGACAGGGTCCCTACGAGCAGTACTTC	CASSPTGQGPYEQYF
.	TRBV5-6	.	TRBJ1-1	TGTGCCAGCAGCGCCAGACAGAACACTGAAGCTTTCTTT	CASSARQNTEAFF
.	TRBV19	.	TRBJ1-1	TGTGCCAGTAGGACCGACAGGAACACTGAAGCTTTCTTT	CASRTDRNTEAFF
.	TRBV2	.	TRBJ2-6	TGTGCCAGCAGAAACGGGATCTCTGGGGCCAACGTCCTGACTTTC	CASRNGISGANVLTF
.	TRBV2	.	TRBJ2-7	TGTGCCAGCATATTGGCTGTCACCCCCAACGAGCAGTACTTC	CASILAVTPNEQYF
.	TRBV27	.	TRBJ2-5	TGTGCCAGCAGTCCAAGGACAGTTGGGACCCAGTACTTC	CASSPRTVGTQYF
.	TRBV5-1	.	TRBJ1-2	TGCGCCAGCAGCTTGGCGTCAGGGATTAACTATGGCTACACCTTC	CASSLASGINYGYTF
.	TRBV2	.	TRBJ1-1	TGTGCCAGCAGGCAACAGACGGGGACTGAAGCTTTCTTT	CASRQQTGTEAFF
.	TRBV30	TRBD1	TRBJ2-3	TGTGCCTGGAGGGGGGACAGCCGCACAGATACGCAGTATTTT	CAWRGDSRTDTQYF
once	TRBV27	.	TRBJ1-3	TGTGCCAGCAGTCGACAGAGCTCTGGAAACACCATATATTTT	CASSRQSSGNTIYF
.	TRBV13	TRBD2	TRBJ2-1	TGTGCCAGCAGCTATACTAGCGAAAGCTCCTACAATGAGCAGTTCTTC	CASSYTSESSYNEQFF
.	TRBV7-2	.	TRBJ1-5	TGTGCCAGCAGCTTAATCCGAGGGCAGCCCCAGCATTTT	CASSLIRGQPQHF
.	TRBV7-9	.	TRBJ2-7	TGTGCCAGCAGCTCCCCCCGCGGCGCTCCGGGCGAGCAGTACTTC	CASSSPRGAPGEQYF
.	TRBV9	.	TRBJ1-5	TGTGCCAGCAGCGTAGGGCCCGGGGATGGCAATCAGCCCCAGCATTTT	CASSVGPGDGNQPQHF
few	TRBV10-1	TRBD2	TRBJ2-1	TGCGCCAGCAGTGTAGCGGGAGGTGGTGAGCAGTTCTTC	CASSVAGGGEQFF
.	TRBV27	TRBD1	TRBJ2-1	TGTGCCAGCAGATACGACAGGGCCCCCTACAATGAGCAGTTCTTC	CASRYDRAPYNEQFF
.	TRBV9	TRBD1	TRBJ2-5	TGTGCCAGCAGCGGGGGACAGGGTGGGGAGACCCAGTACTTC	CASSGGQGGETQYF
.	TRBV7-8	TRBD1	TRBJ2-7	TGTGCCAGCAGCTCTCACTCCGGACAGGGCAGCGAGCAGTACTTC	CASSSHSGQGSEQYF
once	TRBV18	.	TRBJ1-5	TGTGCCAGCTCACCACTAGCAGGGGCCGGTCGGCCCCAGCATTTT	CASSPLAGAGRPQHF
.	TRBV7-2	.	TRBJ1-1	TGTGCCAGCAGCTTAGTTTTTCGCAGCGCAGCTTTCTTT	CASSLVFRSAAFF
once	TRBV7-8	.	TRBJ2-1	TGTGCCAGCAGCTTAGCGTGGCAAGCGGTCTCCTACAATGAGCAGTTCTTC	CASSLAWQAVSYNEQFF
.	TRBV9	.	TRBJ2-3	TGTGCCAGCAGCGTAGGGGCGGGTCCCACAGATACGCAGTATTTT	CASSVGAGPTDTQYF
.	TRBV19	.	TRBJ2-2	TGTGCCAGTAGGAACACGAACACCGGGGAGCTGTTTTTT	CASRNTNTGELFF
.	TRBV19	.	TRBJ1-4	TGTGCCAGTAGTAGGTCAGTTGCAACTAATGAAAAACTGTTTTTT	CASSRSVATNEKLFF
.	TRBV5-1	.	TRBJ2-3	TGCGCCAGCAGCTTGGTGGACAGAAGCACAGATACGCAGTATTTT	CASSLVDRSTDTQYF
once	TRBV4-3	TRBD2	TRBJ2-1	TGCGCCAGCAGCCGAAAAAGCGGGACCTACAATGAGCAGTTCTTC	CASSRKSGTYNEQFF
once	TRBV5-1	TRBD2	TRBJ2-1	TGCGCCAGCAGCGAGGAGGGACTAGCGGGAGCCAATGAGCAGTTCTTC	CASSEEGLAGANEQFF
once	TRBV6-4	.	TRBJ1-2	TGTGCCAGCAGACACGGGGTTCAGGGCTACACCTTC	CASRHGVQGYTF
.	TRBV27	TRBD1	TRBJ2-7	TGTGCCAGCAGTTTCGGGCTTGGGGACAGAGCCTACGAGCAGTACTTC	CASSFGLGDRAYEQYF
.	TRBV5-1	TRBD1	TRBJ2-2	TGCGCCAGCAGCTCAACCGGGACAGGGTATGTCGGGGAGCTGTTTTTT	CASSSTGTGYVGELFF
.	TRBV7-9	TRBD2	TRBJ2-7	TGTTCCAGCAGCCGGGACTACTCCTACGAGCAGTACTTC	CSSSRDYSYEQYF
.	TRBV7-2	.	TRBJ2-4	TGTGCCAGCAGCTTAGCCCCCCTTGTGGGAGTAGGAGCCAAAAACATTCAGTACTTC	CASSLAPLVGVGAKNIQYF
.	TRBV11-2	.	TRBJ2-7	TGTGCCAGCAGCTTAGTCCCCGGACGGGAGACATTCTACGAGCAGTACTTC	CASSLVPGRETFYEQYF